Sequencing of this TCR beta chain was carried out in a study of tissue T cells after allogeneic stem cell transplantation. This clone showed up just once. Its matching antigen is unknown. This CDR3 comprises 14 residues. The V and J ends lost 1 base and 0 bases respectively, with 6 bases between them. CDR1 and CDR2 from the germline V gene are MNHNS and SASEGT. Steroid-refractory graft-versus-host disease after allogeneic hematopoietic cell transplant qualified adults for prospective research-autopsy enrollment. Gastrointestinal graft-versus-host disease was present in all patients, each treated with several therapy lines. Clones were sequenced by immunoSEQ multiplex PCR, and TCRdb holds only the in-frame ones, with some missing. The sample carries fewer than 1,000 clones, over 35% recorded once. Study-wide points: Which tissue TCRs were alloreactive or antigen-specific was not determined. Some clones might be persisting host cells. Few T cell clones were shared across patients, but motif clusters showed tissue-specific shared signatures. Anatomically similar tissues had similar TCR repertoires within each patient.

V usage is TRBV6-1 and J usage is TRBJ1-1; no reliable D call. The specimen was kidney tissue, collected at autopsy. The TCR sequence derives from a female patient between 40 and 69 years old with steroid-refractory graft-versus-host disease after an allogeneic stem cell transplant. T cells may partly derive from the graft donor. CDR3 in amino acids: CASSEVELNTEAFF. The CDR3 bases are TGTGCCAGCAGTGAAGTAGAGTTGAACACTGAAGCTTTCTTT.